The 6 T cell receptor beta chains reported below all come from one sample, sequenced in a study of blood T cells in healthy people across ages. A second PCR of about 7 to 11 cycles used a sample-barcoded 5' primer and a J-beta primer mix. TCRdb re-derived calls from the 5' RACE reads in MiXCR, one entry per CDR3 protein. This sample yields hundreds of thousands of distinct CDR3 sequences, of which roughly 43% are seen a single time; around 15% belongs to the top ten. Sequences were obtained from blood. These receptors originate from a man under 40 in good health.

V and J are TRBV6-1 and TRBJ2-7; perhaps TRBD1 as D (6 bases). The tail of the sequence fits TRBJ2-5 better, so the J call may be wrong. Looked up from germline, CDR1 is MNHNS and CDR2 is SASEGT. The CDR3 totals 15 residues. CDR3 nucleotides: TGTGCCAGCAGTATTGAACCCGCAGGGGTGGAGACCCAGTACTTC. Its protein is CASSIEPAGVETQYF.

This chain joins TRBV29-1 and TRBJ2-7; no reliable D call. V lost 6 bases and J lost 0, with 15 bases in between. The CDR3 consists of 14 residues. CDR1 is SQVTM, CDR2 ANQGSEA, per germline. DNA for the CDR3: TGCAGCGTCTCATCCGGGTCCACCTCCTACGAGCAGTACTTC. Residues: CSVSSGSTSYEQYF.

This clonotype was picked up many times. The chain employs TRBV6-2 or TRBV6-3 and TRBJ2-7; no definite D call. CDR3 size: 13 residues. V shed 5 bases and J shed 3 bases, with 11 bases lying between them. Germline V gene data show CDR1 as MNHEY and CDR2 as SVGEGT. The CDR3 spells CASSPQENYEQYF. DNA for the CDR3: TGTGCCAGCAGTCCGCAGGAAAACTACGAGCAGTACTTC.

As concerns this clonotype: Compared with germline, one end of the junction differs, possibly owing to a read error. The chain combines TRBV12-3 or TRBV12-4 with TRBJ2-3; weak D call: TRBD1 (7 bases). CDR3 size: 14 residues. The CDR3 sequence: CASSCRGAGDMQYF. As DNA, the CDR3 is TGTGCCAGCAGTTGCAGGGGGGCAGGAGATATGCAGTATTTT.

A few counts support this clonotype. This CDR3 is CASSPSPLTYNEQFF. CDR3 nucleotides: TGTGCCAGCAGCCCTTCCCCCCTGACCTACAATGAGCAGTTCTTC. This chain joins TRBV4-2 and TRBJ2-1; D remains unclear. V lost 4 bases to trimming and J lost 2 bases, with 12 bases between them. Germline-derived CDR1 and CDR2 are LGHNA and YNFKEQ. This CDR3 region has 15 residues.

J is TRBJ2-1 and V is TRBV6-6, with D maybe TRBD2 (5 bases). V dropped 5 bases and J dropped 3 bases, with 17 bases sitting between them. The CDR3 is 16 residues long. CDR1 MNHNY and CDR2 SVGAGI come from the germline V gene (reference sequence). CDR3 bases: TGTGCCAGCAGTACCCAAGTGGGAGCTAACTACAATGAGCAGTTCTTC. Protein: CASSTQVGANYNEQFF.